These 10 T cell receptor beta chains were sequenced from one sample in a study of neurological immune-mediated disorders. Each CDR3 protein is one row after TCRdb ran MiXCR on the 5' RACE reads. The sample has fewer than 20,000 distinct CDR3 sequences; roughly 14% are singletons. Sequencing used PBMCs. The receptors stem from a man in his sixties with HTLV-1-associated myelopathy (HAM/TSP).

There are many counts of this clonotype. The CDR3 coding sequence is TGTGCCAGCAGCGTGAGCAGGGGGCTAGGGACCCAGTACTTC. Encoded protein: CASSVSRGLGTQYF. V gene TRBV9 combines with J gene TRBJ2-5; 8 nucleotides match TRBD1. V shed 2 bases and J 7 bases; nucleotides not matched to a gene: 7. Germline V gives CDR1 SGDLS, CDR2 YYNGEE. The CDR3 covers 14 residues.

This clonotype was counted between two and nine times. V is TRBV6-6 and J is TRBJ2-3; D possibly uses TRBD1 or TRBD2 (5 bases each). The germline gives CDR1 MNHNY, CDR2 SVGAGI (reference sequence). V was pared by 0 bases and J by 4 bases, with 11 bases between. CDR3 length: 15 amino acids. CDR3 in DNA: TGTGCCAGCAGTTACTCGTCCGGGACGGCAGATACGCAGTATTTT. Translating it yields CASSYSSGTADTQYF.

This clonotype has a count of ten or more. The chain joins TRBV9 to TRBJ1-6; TRBD1 is a possible D gene (5 bases). The ends were cut back, 3 bases at V and 7 bases at J, with 14 bases in the middle. The CDR3 spans 15 residues. Germline assignment: CDR1 SGDLS and CDR2 YYNGEE. The CDR3: CASSAGFRSNSPLHF. Written as DNA, the CDR3 is TGTGCCAGCAGCGCAGGGTTTCGATCGAATTCACCCCTCCACTTT.

Many counts were recorded for this clonotype. An end of the junction does not agree with germline; a read error may underlie this. The chain recombines TRBV29-1 with TRBJ1-1; TRBD1 agrees at 10 bases. The CDR3 is 14 amino acids. Germline V gene sequence: CDR1 SQVTM, CDR2 ANQGSEA. CDR3 sequence (DNA): TGCAGCGTGCAAGACAGGGGGCTGAATACTGAAGCTTTCTTT. This translates into CSVQDRGLNTEAFF.

At least ten counts were recorded for this clonotype. The chain uses TRBV7-2 and TRBJ2-3; no reliable D call. The CDR3 is 14 amino acids. CDR1 and CDR2 from the germline V gene are SGHTA and FQGNSA. V was cut by 0 bases and J by 4 bases, with 8 bases left in between. The CDR3 bases are TGTGCCAGCAGCTTAGCGCGGTGGGCAGATACGCAGTATTTT. It yields the protein CASSLARWADTQYF.

This clonotype was picked up many times. The rearrangement links TRBV20-1 to TRBJ2-7; tentatively, D is TRBD1 or TRBD2 (5 bases each). Trimming took 0 bases from V and 6 from J, leaving 12 bases between them. The CDR3 extends over 13 amino acids. The germline V gene encodes CDR1 DFQATT and CDR2 SNEGSKA (reference sequence). The CDR3 DNA sequence: TGCAGTGCTAGAGACGGGACCCTAGCCGAGCAGTACTTC. This encodes CSARDGTLAEQYF.

This clonotype was picked up a small number of times. A read error may produce the germline difference seen at one junction end. V and J are TRBV6-5 and TRBJ1-2; D is ambiguous. The CDR3 totals 11 residues. CDR1 MNHEY and CDR2 SVGAGI come from the germline V gene. The CDR3 DNA reads as TGTGCCAGCAGTTCTCTTTATGTCTACACCTTC. Protein sequence: CASSSLYVYTF.

With regard to this clonotype: The CDR3 end shows no conserved phenylalanine or tryptophan, and so a read error is likely. Because the CDR3's place on the DNA is in doubt, the DNA is left out and the CDR3 is given as listed by TCRdb. The chain joins TRBV10-3 to TRBJ1-1. Germline CDR1 is ENHRY and CDR2 is SYGVKD. The CDR3 sequence runs 14 residues, both termini included. The chain's CDR3 is CAISVSGFGTEAIL.

In its sample, this clonotype is medium-sized. The rearrangement uses TRBV24-1 and TRBJ2-2; D not resolved. The V end lost 2 bases, the J end lost 3 bases, and 12 bases lay between the germline ends. Germline V gene lookup returns CDR1 KGHDR and CDR2 SFDVKD. CDR3 length: 16 amino acids. The CDR3 sequence is CATSDYYGRHTGELFF. CDR3 nucleotides: TGTGCCACCAGTGATTATTACGGCCGACACACCGGGGAGCTGTTTTTT.

This clonotype appeared many times. The chain is built from TRBV5-1 and TRBJ1-3, with D maybe TRBD1 (5 bases). Germline assignment: CDR1 SGHRS and CDR2 YFSETQ. The germline V and J ends were trimmed by 3 bases and 0 bases, with 19 bases remaining between them. The CDR3 is 18 amino acids. The CDR3 DNA reads TGCGCCAGCAGCTCGGGACGCCTCGGCGGGGTCTCTGGAAACACCATATATTTT. Translating it yields CASSSGRLGGVSGNTIYF.